Each of the 31 T cell receptor beta chains below was sequenced from the same sample in a study of regulatory T cells in long-lasting Graves disease. The TCR beta library used iRepertoire HTBI primers with Arm-PCR amplification of CDR3. From the multiplex PCR reads, TCRdb called clonotypes with MiXCR, one entry per CDR3 protein. The sample contains a few hundred thousand distinct CDR3 sequences, about 25% of which appear only once. Time point here: persistent/refractory GD, antithyroid drugs over 5 years with positive TRAb. The TCR library used RNA extracted from PBMCs. The specimen was peripheral blood mononuclear cells (PBMCs), collected when the disease was refractory, from a patient treated with antithyroid drugs. These TCRs come from a female donor with Graves disease.

In this sample, this clonotype turned up many times. The CDR3 sequence: CASRSSLANVLTF. CDR3 bases: TGTGCCAGTAGGTCTAGTCTGGCCAACGTCCTGACTTTC. The chain links TRBV19 to TRBJ2-6; no firm D call. Per the germline V gene, CDR1 is LNHDA and CDR2 is SQIVND (reference sequence). The germline V and J ends were trimmed by 6 bases and 6 bases, with 9 bases remaining between them. The CDR3 runs to 13 residues.

This clonotype was seen more than once but under ten times. V and J are TRBV7-9 and TRBJ1-1; perhaps TRBD1 as D (6 bases). The CDR3 has 14 residues. Germline CDR1 reads SEHNR; CDR2 reads FQNEAQ (reference sequence). Trimming took off 5 bases at V and 2 bases at J, with 12 bases between the two ends. The CDR3 loop reads CASSNRDTNTEAFF. DNA for the CDR3: TGTGCCAGCAGCAACCGGGACACAAACACTGAAGCTTTCTTT.

Ten or more counts support this clonotype. This rearrangement joins TRBV7-8 to TRBJ2-5; D is uncertain. The CDR3 is 16 residues long. V lost 4 bases and J lost 1, with 16 bases in between. The germline gives CDR1 SGHVS, CDR2 FQNEAQ. The CDR3 loop reads CASSCLWRTFQETQYF. The CDR3 DNA is TGTGCCAGCAGCTGCCTATGGCGGACCTTCCAAGAGACCCAGTACTTC.

The V gene is TRBV5-6, the J gene TRBJ1-1; D might be TRBD1 (5 bases). The CDR3 is 13 residues long. Germline V lookup: CDR1 SGHDT, CDR2 YYEEEE. V was clipped by 3 bases and J by 1 base, with 7 bases between them. The CDR3: CASSCTGNTEAFF. The CDR3 DNA sequence: TGTGCCAGCAGCTGTACAGGGAACACTGAAGCTTTCTTT.

This clonotype was seen a few times. This chain joins TRBV20-1 and TRBJ2-1, with D perhaps matching TRBD2 (6 bases). V was trimmed by 5 bases and J by 1 base, leaving 21 bases between them. CDR1 and CDR2 from the germline V gene are DFQATT and SNEGSKA (reference sequence). This CDR3 is built from 17 residues. The DNA of the CDR3 is TGCAGTGCTCCCCTCCAAACAAGCGGGTCGTCCTACAATGAGCAGTTCTTC. Its protein is CSAPLQTSGSSYNEQFF.

The V gene is TRBV29-1, the J gene TRBJ1-2; D not certain. V was clipped by 3 bases and J by 1 base, with 6 bases between them. CDR1 is SQVTM and CDR2 is ANQGSEA in the germline V gene. The CDR3 loop spans 12 amino acids. Here the CDR3 DNA reads TGCAGCGTTGACAGGCTTAACTATGGCTACACCTTC. Translated: CSVDRLNYGYTF.

This chain links TRBV12-3 or TRBV12-4 with TRBJ1-3; no firm D call. The CDR3 runs to 15 residues. Trimming left V 5 bases short and J 2 bases short, with 13 bases between. CDR3: CASSTLGKAGNTIYF. The DNA for the CDR3 is TGTGCCAGCAGTACCCTGGGGAAGGCTGGAAACACCATATATTTT.

This clonotype was counted a few times. It may be a read error: a sequence one base away is much more abundant. The rearrangement uses TRBV7-2 and TRBJ1-2, with no clear D. Germline loops: CDR1 SGHTA, CDR2 FQGNSA. The CDR3 length is 13 residues. The ends were cut back, 0 bases at V and 4 bases at J, with 6 bases in the middle. The CDR3 spells CASSLAPPYGYTF. CDR3 DNA: TGTGCCAGCAGCTTAGCTCCCCCCTATGGCTACACCTTC.

This clonotype came up many times. V gene TRBV6-5 combines with J gene TRBJ1-5; no reliable D call. CDR3 length equals 15 residues. Trimming cost V 0 bases and J 0 bases, with 6 bases left between them. Per germline, CDR1 MNHEY and CDR2 SVGAGI. The CDR3 nucleotides read TGTGCCAGCAGTTACTCGAGAAATAGCAATCAGCCCCAGCATTTT. As protein: CASSYSRNSNQPQHF.

In its sample, this clonotype was seen a few times. The chain employs TRBV18 and TRBJ1-2; 10 bases are a match to TRBD1. With V trimmed by 0 bases and J by 5 bases, 6 bases remained unmatched. This CDR3 is 16 amino acids long. Germline CDR1 and CDR2: KGHSH and LQKENI. The DNA for the CDR3 is TGTGCCAGCTCACCACCGTATGACAGGGGGCCGTATGGCTACACCTTC. Protein: CASSPPYDRGPYGYTF.

The chain joins TRBV7-2 to TRBJ2-1; possibly TRBD1 for D (6 bases). The CDR3 is 13 residues long. Germline V gene data show CDR1 as SGHTA and CDR2 as FQGNSA. V was cut by 6 bases and J by 9 bases, with 15 bases left in between. CDR3 in DNA: TGTGCCAGCAGGAGGGACACCCGGGGTGAGCAGTTCTTC. It yields the protein CASRRDTRGEQFF.

A remark on this clonotype: A much larger clone sits a single nucleotide away, making a read error possible. The chain carries TRBV11-3 and TRBJ2-5; D uncertain. Looked up from germline, CDR1 is SGHNT and CDR2 is YENEEA. The length of the CDR3 is 10 residues. CDR3 nucleotides: TGTGTCAGCAGCAAAGAGACCCAGTACTTC. Its protein is CVSSKETQYF. Variable domain in full (rest from reference TRBV11-3 and TRBJ2-5): EAGVVQSPRYKIIEKKQPVAFWCNPISGHNTLYWYLQNLGQGPELLIRYENEEAVDDSQLPKDRFSAERLKGVDSTLKIQPAELGDSAVYLCVSSKETQYFGPGTRLLVL.

This clonotype occurred a few times. The chain employs TRBV20-1 and TRBJ2-7; tentative D call: TRBD1 (6 bases). CDR1 is DFQATT, CDR2 SNEGSKA, per germline (reference sequence). Trimming removed 3 bases from V and 0 bases from J, with 15 bases in between. The CDR3 totals 15 residues. CDR3 DNA: TGCAGTGCTAGTACCCGGGACAACCCCTCCTACGAGCAGTACTTC. Translating gives CSASTRDNPSYEQYF.

The chain combines TRBV4-1 with TRBJ1-2, with D unresolved. There are 13 residues in the CDR3. Trimming took 2 bases from V and 6 from J, leaving 10 bases between them. Germline CDR1 is MGHRA and CDR2 is YSYEKL. As DNA, the CDR3 is TGCGCCAGCAGCCAAATAGGGAGAAATGGCTACACCTTC. Encoded protein: CASSQIGRNGYTF.

V gene TRBV5-1 combines with J gene TRBJ1-2; D gene uncertain. V lost 0 bases to trimming and J lost 0 bases, with 9 bases between them. From germline, CDR1 is SGHRS and CDR2 YFSETQ. The length of the CDR3 is 15 residues. The CDR3 nucleotides read TGCGCCAGCAGCTTGGGCAGCCGGCCTAACTATGGCTACACCTTC. Its protein product is CASSLGSRPNYGYTF. Full variable domain (outside the CDR3, taken from reference TRBV5-1 and TRBJ1-2): KAGVTQTPRYLIKTRGQQVTLSCSPISGHRSVSWYQQTPGQGLQFLFEYFSETQRNKGNFPGRFSGRQFSNSRSEMNVSTLELGDSALYLCASSLGSRPNYGYTFGSGTRLTVV.

The CDR3 DNA reads as TGTGCCAGTAGTCCGGGGGGGGTCGGCGGAAACACCATATATTTT. This gives the protein CASSPGGVGGNTIYF. This chain connects TRBV19 to TRBJ1-3, with D maybe TRBD1 (5 bases). The CDR3 length is 15 residues. V shed 5 bases and J shed 4 bases, with 15 bases lying between them. Looked up from germline, CDR1 is LNHDA and CDR2 is SQIVND (reference sequence).

The chain is built from TRBV6-1 and TRBJ1-1; D may be TRBD1 (5 bases). Trimming shortened V by 7 bases and J by 2 bases, and 14 bases separated the two germline ends. The CDR3 totals 14 residues. Germline CDR1 reads MNHNS; CDR2 reads SASEGT. The CDR3 spells CASTHRGGNTEAFF. The CDR3 coding sequence is TGTGCCAGCACCCACCGGGGGGGTAACACTGAAGCTTTCTTT.

The rearrangement uses TRBV29-1 and TRBJ1-1, with TRBD1 identical over 7 bases. Losses at the gene ends were 5 bases for V and 4 bases for J; bases not matched to a gene: 7. The germline V gene encodes CDR1 SQVTM and CDR2 ANQGSEA. The CDR3 has 13 residues. CDR3 bases: TGCAGCGTTCGACAGGGCTCCAGCACTGAAGCTTTCTTT. Amino acid sequence: CSVRQGSSTEAFF. The variable domain in full, with the rest retrieved from reference TRBV29-1 and TRBJ1-1, is SAVISQKPSRDICQRGTSLTIQCQVDSQVTMMFWYRQQPGQSLTLIATANQGSEATYESGFVIDKFPISRPNLTFSTLTVSNMSPEDSSIYLCSVRQGSSTEAFFGQGTRLTVV.

The rearrangement joins TRBV7-2 to TRBJ1-2, with TRBD1 matching over 9 bases. The length of the CDR3 is 13 residues. V was clipped by 5 bases and J by 8 bases; unmatched bases: 6. Germline V gives CDR1 SGHTA, CDR2 FQGNSA. Written as DNA, the CDR3 is TGTGCCAGCAGCCCTCGGACAGGGGAGGGCTACACCTTC. As protein: CASSPRTGEGYTF.

The chain is built from TRBV2 and TRBJ2-3; D not certain. Germline values: CDR1 SNHLY, CDR2 FYNNEI. The V gene lost 9 bases and the J gene lost 2 bases, with 18 bases spanning the gap. There are 15 residues in the CDR3. In DNA, the CDR3 is TGTGCCAGTCAAGAGTCCGACGGACCCACAGATACGCAGTATTTT. It specifies CASQESDGPTDTQYF.

This clonotype was detected many times. The rearrangement links TRBV6-1 to TRBJ1-2, with TRBD1 as a possible D gene (5 bases). V lost 2 bases and J lost 8, with 12 bases in between. CDR1 is MNHNS and CDR2 is SASEGT in the germline V gene. CDR3 length equals 13 residues. In DNA form, the CDR3 reads TGTGCCAGCAGTGAAATCCAGGGTGGCGGCTACACCTTC. It yields the protein CASSEIQGGGYTF.

This clonotype was seen more than once but under ten times. The gene calls are TRBV29-1 and TRBJ2-2; 9 bases fit TRBD2. Germline V gene data show CDR1 as SQVTM and CDR2 as ANQGSEA. V was clipped by 7 bases and J by 4 bases; unmatched bases: 10. CDR3 length: 15 amino acids. CDR3 bases: TGCAGCGCCTTTTTGGCGGGAGGGGGCACCGGGGAGCTGTTTTTT. Protein sequence: CSAFLAGGGTGELFF.

The rearrangement joins TRBV6-1 to TRBJ2-7; TRBD2 matches at 10 bases. Germline values: CDR1 MNHNS, CDR2 SASEGT. J was trimmed by 2 bases and V by 6 bases; bases with no gene match: 7. This CDR3 is built from 15 residues. CDR3 in amino acids: CASRRELAGTYEQYF. The CDR3 DNA reads as TGTGCCAGCAGAAGAGAACTAGCGGGAACCTACGAGCAGTACTTC.

This clonotype has at least ten counts. This sequence joins TRBV5-1 and TRBJ2-7; 13 bases are a match to TRBD2. Per the germline V gene, CDR1 is SGHRS and CDR2 is YFSETQ. The trim removed 4 bases at V and 5 bases at J, leaving 6 bases unmatched. The CDR3 runs 15 residues. The DNA of the CDR3 is TGCGCCAGCAGCCCTGGGACTAGCGGGAAAAACGAGCAGTACTTC. This sequence encodes CASSPGTSGKNEQYF.

The chain recombines TRBV30 with TRBJ1-1; TRBD1 is a possible D gene (6 bases). The CDR3 consists of 14 residues. V shed 4 bases and J shed 4 bases, with 16 bases lying between them. Germline-derived CDR1 and CDR2 are GTSNPN and SVGIG (reference sequence). CDR3 loop: CAWIEYGGGTEAFF. CDR3 DNA: TGTGCCTGGATCGAATACGGGGGCGGCACTGAAGCTTTCTTT.

This clonotype was seen ten or more times. This chain uses TRBV12-3 or TRBV12-4 with TRBJ1-1; TRBD1 might be the D (5 bases). V was shortened by 5 bases and J by 0 bases, with 13 bases between the two germline ends. CDR3 length equals 15 residues. CDR3 in amino acids: CASSTGRGLNTEAFF. CDR3 nucleotide sequence: TGTGCCAGCAGTACAGGACGGGGATTGAACACTGAAGCTTTCTTT.

This clonotype was counted many times. This chain uses TRBV3-1 with TRBJ1-6, with 11 bases identical to TRBD1. The CDR3 has 15 amino acids. CDR1 and CDR2 from the germline V gene are LGHDT and YNNKEL (reference sequence). V was pared by 4 bases and J by 10 bases, with 6 bases of the junction left unmatched. The CDR3 DNA follows: TGTGCCAGCAGCCTCGGACAGGGGGCCAAATCACCCCTCCACTTT. Protein: CASSLGQGAKSPLHF.

The chain recombines TRBV19 with TRBJ2-7; D possibly corresponds to TRBD1 (5 bases). The CDR3 consists of 15 residues. Trimming took 5 bases from V and 0 from J, leaving 14 bases between them. Per the germline V gene, CDR1 is LNHDA and CDR2 is SQIVND (reference sequence). CDR3 in DNA: TGTGCCAGTAGTTTGGACATAATAGGCTCCTACGAGCAGTACTTC. It specifies CASSLDIIGSYEQYF.

This clonotype was seen a handful of times. The CDR3 reads CASSDSDSTEAFF. The CDR3 DNA follows: TGTGCCAGCAGTGACTCTGACTCCACTGAAGCTTTCTTT. The V and J genes are TRBV6-1 and TRBJ1-1; D is unresolved. The length of the CDR3 is 13 residues. Germline CDR1 reads MNHNS; CDR2 reads SASEGT. V was cut by 3 bases and J by 4 bases, with 9 bases left in between.

The chain couples TRBV5-5 to TRBJ1-1, with a tentative D call TRBD1 (5 bases). V was shortened by 3 bases and J by 4 bases, with 13 bases between the two germline ends. The germline gives CDR1 SGHKS, CDR2 YYEKEE (reference sequence). CDR3 length equals 14 residues. In DNA form, the CDR3 reads TGTGCCAGCAGCTCCCAGGGTGTTAGCACTGAAGCTTTCTTT. Its translation is CASSSQGVSTEAFF.

V and J are TRBV15 and TRBJ1-6; D not certain. CDR3 length equals 16 residues. V lost 1 base and J 5 bases, leaving 12 bases between the germline ends. CDR1 is LNHNV, CDR2 YYDKDF, per germline (reference sequence). CDR3 sequence reads: CATSRGRGSNNSPLHF. The CDR3 bases are TGTGCCACCAGCAGAGGACGGGGTTCAAATAATTCACCCCTCCACTTT.